This TCR beta chain was recorded in a study of blood T cell repertoires in COVID-19. Study in general: Samples came from the United States, Italy and Spain, spanning acute and convalescent COVID-19. T cells, B-cell-depleted T cells, or PBMCs provided the cDNA or gDNA that served as material.

CDR3 length: 15 amino acids. CDR1 LNHDA and CDR2 SQIVND come from the germline V gene (reference sequence). The trim removed 4 bases at V and 3 bases at J, leaving 5 bases unmatched. In the original processing: Estimation of nucleated cell counts relied on the amplification of reference gene primers. The table came from immunoSEQ multiplex PCR; TCRdb's copy has only in-frame clones and leaves some out. Clone size and the V and J calls come from that table; the DNA yielded D and trimming. Seen here are about 68,000 clones, roughly 85% observed once, and the top ten hold roughly 20%. This chain connects TRBV19 to TRBJ2-7; 11 bases match TRBD1. Sequencing was carried out using peripheral blood. This TCR was sampled from a man aged 45 to 65 with acute or convalescent COVID-19. Written as DNA, the CDR3 is TGTGCCAGTAGTACAACGGACAGGGGGCACTACGAGCAGTACTTC. Residues: CASSTTDRGHYEQYF. Full variable domain (missing parts from reference TRBV19 and TRBJ2-7): DGGITQSPKYLFRKEGQNVTLSCEQNLNHDAMYWYRQDPGQGLRLIYYSQIVNDFQKGDIAEGYSVSREKKESFPLTVTSAQKNPTAFYLCASSTTDRGHYEQYFGPGTRLTVT.